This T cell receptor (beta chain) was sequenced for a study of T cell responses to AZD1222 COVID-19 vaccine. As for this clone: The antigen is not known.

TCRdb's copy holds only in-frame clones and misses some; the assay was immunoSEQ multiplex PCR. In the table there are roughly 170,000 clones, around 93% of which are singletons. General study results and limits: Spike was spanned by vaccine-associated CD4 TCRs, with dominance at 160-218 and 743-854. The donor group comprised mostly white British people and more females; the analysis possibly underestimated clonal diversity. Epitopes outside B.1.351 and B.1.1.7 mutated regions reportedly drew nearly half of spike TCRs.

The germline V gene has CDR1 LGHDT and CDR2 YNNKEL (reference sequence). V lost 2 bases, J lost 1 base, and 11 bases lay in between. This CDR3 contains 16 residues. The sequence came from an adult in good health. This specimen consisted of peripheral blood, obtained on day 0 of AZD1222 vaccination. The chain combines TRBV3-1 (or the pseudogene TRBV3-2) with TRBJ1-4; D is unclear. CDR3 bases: TGTGCCAGCAGCCAAATTTTAGGGAGAACTAATGAAAAACTGTTTTTT. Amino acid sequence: CASSQILGRTNEKLFF.